Each of the 18 T cell receptor beta chains below was sequenced from the same sample in a study of blood T cell repertoires in COVID-19. Sequencing was performed with immunoSEQ multiplex PCR; in TCRdb, only in-frame clones are kept and a portion is missing. This table has 400,000 to 450,000 clones, around 88% appearing once. The sample comprised peripheral blood. Receptors originate from a woman in her forties or fifties with COVID-19, enrolled during active disease.

The chain recombines TRBV6-2 or TRBV6-3 with TRBJ2-7; 9 positions agree with TRBD1. Germline V gene data show CDR1 as MNHEY and CDR2 as SVGEGT. The ends lost 6 bases at V and 7 bases at J; junction bases unmatched: 13. This CDR3 is 15 amino acids long. The CDR3 bases are TGTGCCAGCAGCCGTCCGGGACAGGGTTTGAAAGAGCAGTACTTC. Translation gives CASSRPGQGLKEQYF.

The chain has TRBV7-9 and TRBJ2-3; tentatively, D is TRBD2 (6 bases). The V gene's germline CDR1 is SEHNR and CDR2 FQNEAQ (reference sequence). With 3 bases removed from V and 3 bases from J, the gap between germline ends came to 16 bases. This CDR3 spans 16 amino acids. The CDR3 DNA sequence: TGTGCCAGCAGCTTGTCACTCGGGGGATCGACAGATACGCAGTATTTT. It translates to CASSLSLGGSTDTQYF.

The chain links TRBV2 to TRBJ1-1; 8 nucleotides agree with TRBD1. This CDR3 is 17 amino acids long. J gave up 5 bases and V 6 bases, and 17 bases lay outside the gene matches. In germline, CDR1 is SNHLY, CDR2 FYNNEI. DNA of the CDR3: TGTGCCAGCAGAGCCGGACAGGGCCCCTCCAGAGGTACTGAAGCTTTCTTT. It codes for CASRAGQGPSRGTEAFF.

This chain connects TRBV3-1 (or the pseudogene TRBV3-2) to TRBJ2-2; 11 positions agree with TRBD1. V shed 4 bases, J shed 7 bases, and the junction held 5 bases outside the gene matches. From germline, CDR1 is LGHDT and CDR2 YNNKEL (reference sequence). CDR3 size: 15 residues. CDR3 sequence: CASSPGTGGIGELFF. The CDR3 DNA reads TGTGCCAGCAGCCCCGGGACAGGGGGGATCGGGGAGCTGTTTTTT.

The V and J genes are TRBV2 and TRBJ2-5; 10 bases map to TRBD2. Germline CDR1 is SNHLY and CDR2 is FYNNEI. Trimming at V came to 4 bases and at J to 4 bases, leaving 6 bases not matched to a gene. This CDR3 is 15 amino acids long. CDR3 nucleotides: TGTGCCAGCAGTGTCCTAGCGGGGGTATCAGAGACCCAGTACTTC. It yields the protein CASSVLAGVSETQYF.

The chain has TRBV6-1 and TRBJ2-4; possible D gene TRBD1, 6 bases. CDR1 and CDR2 (germline): MNHNS, SASEGT. V was shortened by 2 bases and J by 9 bases, with 11 bases between the two germline ends. The CDR3 consists of 13 residues. The CDR3 DNA follows: TGTGCCAGCAGTGAAACGCAGACAGGCATTCAGTACTTC. This gives the protein CASSETQTGIQYF.

V gene TRBV5-1 combines with J gene TRBJ1-1; 10 bases line up with TRBD1. CDR1 SGHRS and CDR2 YFSETQ come from the germline V gene. Trimming removed 4 bases from V and 5 bases from J; junction bases left unmatched: 11. This CDR3 comprises 16 residues. The chain's CDR3 is CASSAYPPGQGTEAFF. The CDR3 DNA sequence: TGCGCCAGCAGCGCATATCCCCCGGGACAGGGGACTGAAGCTTTCTTT.

The chain joins TRBV30 to TRBJ1-6, with TRBD1 matching over 9 bases. Unmatched junction bases numbered 10, after V lost 2 bases and J lost 14 bases. From germline, CDR1 is GTSNPN and CDR2 SVGIG (reference sequence). This CDR3 spans 14 amino acids. The CDR3 reads CAWSLGQGLGTLHF. The CDR3 DNA follows: TGTGCCTGGAGTCTAGGACAGGGGTTAGGCACCCTCCACTTT.

CDR3 bases: TGCGCCAGCAGCCTCCATCCTGACAGGGAAGGTGAGACCCAGTACTTC. Translating gives CASSLHPDREGETQYF. This chain joins TRBV4-1 and TRBJ2-5, with 7 positions matching TRBD1. Trimming at V came to 4 bases and at J to 5 bases, leaving 13 bases not matched to a gene. CDR3 length equals 16 residues. Looked up from germline, CDR1 is MGHRA and CDR2 is YSYEKL.

This chain links TRBV27 with TRBJ2-1, with D perhaps TRBD1 (6 bases). The V and J ends lost 6 bases and 10 bases respectively, with 13 bases between them. This CDR3 has 12 amino acids. In germline, CDR1 is MNHEY, CDR2 SMNVEV (reference sequence). The CDR3 sequence is CASSLQGREQFF. In nucleotides, the CDR3 is TGTGCCAGCAGCCTACAGGGAAGGGAGCAGTTCTTC.

The chain is built from TRBV5-4 and TRBJ2-1, with D tentatively TRBD1 (5 bases). V was shortened by 4 bases and J by 7 bases, with 12 bases between the two germline ends. This CDR3 is 13 amino acids long. Looked up from germline, CDR1 is SGHNT and CDR2 is YYREEE (reference sequence). The CDR3 coding sequence is TGTGCCAGCAGCGCCCGACAGTCGAATGAGCAGTTCTTC. It codes for CASSARQSNEQFF.

The rearrangement joins TRBV6-5 to TRBJ2-1; no clear D. This CDR3 comprises 15 residues. Trimming stripped 9 bases from V and 7 bases from J, with 22 bases between. CDR1 and CDR2 (germline): MNHEY, SVGAGI. For the CDR3, the DNA is TGTGCCAGTTCTCAACTCCCCCTCAATTCGAATGAGCAGTTCTTC. This translates into CASSQLPLNSNEQFF.

The V and J genes are TRBV27 and TRBJ2-7; TRBD1 matches at 8 bases. The CDR3 loop spans 13 amino acids. CDR1 is MNHEY and CDR2 is SMNVEV in the germline V gene (reference sequence). The V and J ends lost 5 bases and 7 bases, in that order; junction bases with no gene match: 7. CDR3 sequence (DNA): TGTGCCAGCAGTCTCCGGACAGGGAGGGAGCAGTACTTC. As protein: CASSLRTGREQYF.

This chain uses TRBV5-6 with TRBJ2-2; D is perhaps TRBD2 (6 bases). Trimming removed 3 bases at V and 2 bases at J, with 20 bases between. Per the germline V gene, CDR1 is SGHDT and CDR2 is YYEEEE. This CDR3 spans 18 amino acids. The CDR3 here is CASSYPIMWRGNTGELFF. The CDR3, as DNA: TGTGCCAGCAGCTACCCAATTATGTGGAGGGGCAACACCGGGGAGCTGTTTTTT.

This clone was seen only once. CDR3 amino acids: CASSSEGVFRTEAFF. In nucleotides, the CDR3 is TGTGCCAGCAGTTCCGAGGGGGTTTTCCGCACTGAAGCTTTCTTT. The V gene is TRBV28, the J gene TRBJ1-1, with D perhaps matching TRBD1 (6 bases). The V end was cut by 4 bases, the J end by 4 bases, with 16 bases between. Germline V lookup: CDR1 MDHEN, CDR2 SYDVKM. This CDR3 comprises 15 residues.

The J gene is TRBJ2-3, the V gene TRBV11-3, with 12 bases aligning to TRBD2. This CDR3 contains 16 residues. With V trimmed by 5 bases and J by 5 bases, 8 bases remained unmatched. Germline values: CDR1 SGHNT, CDR2 YENEEA. The CDR3 protein is CASSPKTSGGVDTQYF. The CDR3 DNA follows: TGTGCCAGCAGCCCGAAGACTAGCGGGGGAGTAGATACGCAGTATTTT.

Points on this clone: Other DNA sequences of this sample code for an identical CDR3. The rearrangement uses TRBV18 and TRBJ1-1; 7 bases are shared with TRBD1. The CDR3 loop spans 12 amino acids. J was trimmed by 8 bases and V by 3 bases; bases with no gene match: 3. The germline V gene encodes CDR1 KGHSH and CDR2 LQKENI. The CDR3 is CASSPSDREAFF. CDR3 DNA: TGTGCCAGCTCACCTTCGGACAGGGAAGCTTTCTTT.

This clone was counted once. Within the sample, other DNA sequences also encode this same CDR3. J is TRBJ2-2 and V is TRBV4-1, with D tentatively TRBD1 (6 bases). V dropped 2 bases and J dropped 0 bases, with 10 bases sitting between them. The CDR3 extends over 16 amino acids. Germline values: CDR1 MGHRA, CDR2 YSYEKL. The CDR3, as DNA: TGCGCCAGCAGCCAATTTACAGGGACGAACACCGGGGAGCTGTTTTTT. Translation: CASSQFTGTNTGELFF.